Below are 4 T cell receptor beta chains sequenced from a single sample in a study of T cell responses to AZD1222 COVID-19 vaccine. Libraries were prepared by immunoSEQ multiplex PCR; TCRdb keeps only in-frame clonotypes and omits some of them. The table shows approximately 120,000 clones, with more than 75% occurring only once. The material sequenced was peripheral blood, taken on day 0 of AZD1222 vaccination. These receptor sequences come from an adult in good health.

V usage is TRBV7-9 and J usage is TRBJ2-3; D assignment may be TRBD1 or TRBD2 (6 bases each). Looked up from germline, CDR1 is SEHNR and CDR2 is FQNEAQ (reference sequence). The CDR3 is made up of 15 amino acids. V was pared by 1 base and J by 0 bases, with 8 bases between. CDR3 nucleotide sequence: TGTGCCAGCAGCTTAGAGGGGGGTAGCACAGATACGCAGTATTTT. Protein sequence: CASSLEGGSTDTQYF.

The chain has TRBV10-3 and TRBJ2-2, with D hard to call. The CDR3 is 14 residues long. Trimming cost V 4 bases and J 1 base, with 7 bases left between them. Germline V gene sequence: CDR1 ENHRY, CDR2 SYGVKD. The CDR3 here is CAISGGENTGELFF. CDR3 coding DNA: TGTGCCATCAGTGGAGGCGAGAACACCGGGGAGCTGTTTTTT.

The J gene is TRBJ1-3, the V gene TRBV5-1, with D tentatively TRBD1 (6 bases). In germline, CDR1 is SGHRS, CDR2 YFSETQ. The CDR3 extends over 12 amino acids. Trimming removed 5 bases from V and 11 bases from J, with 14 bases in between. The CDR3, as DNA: TGCGCCAGCAGTACAGGGCACCCTCCCATATATTTT. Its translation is CASSTGHPPIYF.

The CDR3 region is CASSQTRQRISGELFF. CDR3 nucleotide sequence: TGTGCCAGCAGCCAAACCAGACAACGGATCAGCGGGGAGCTGTTTTTT. The chain couples TRBV3-1 (or the pseudogene TRBV3-2) to TRBJ2-2; D unclear. The V and J ends lost 2 bases and 7 bases respectively, with 17 bases between them. CDR3 length: 16 amino acids. The germline V gene has CDR1 LGHDT and CDR2 YNNKEL (reference sequence).